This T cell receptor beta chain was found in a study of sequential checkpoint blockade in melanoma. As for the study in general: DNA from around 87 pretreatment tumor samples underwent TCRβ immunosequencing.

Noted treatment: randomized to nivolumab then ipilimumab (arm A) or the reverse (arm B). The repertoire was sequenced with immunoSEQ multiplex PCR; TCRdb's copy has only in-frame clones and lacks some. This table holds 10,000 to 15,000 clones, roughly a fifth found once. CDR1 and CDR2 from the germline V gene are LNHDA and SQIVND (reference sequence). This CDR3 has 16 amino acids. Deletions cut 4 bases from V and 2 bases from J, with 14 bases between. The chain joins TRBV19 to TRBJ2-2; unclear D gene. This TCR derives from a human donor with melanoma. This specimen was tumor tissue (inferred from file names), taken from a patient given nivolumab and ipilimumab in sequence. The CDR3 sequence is CASSTPIWGNTGELFF. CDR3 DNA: TGTGCCAGTAGTACCCCTATTTGGGGAAACACCGGGGAGCTGTTTTTT.